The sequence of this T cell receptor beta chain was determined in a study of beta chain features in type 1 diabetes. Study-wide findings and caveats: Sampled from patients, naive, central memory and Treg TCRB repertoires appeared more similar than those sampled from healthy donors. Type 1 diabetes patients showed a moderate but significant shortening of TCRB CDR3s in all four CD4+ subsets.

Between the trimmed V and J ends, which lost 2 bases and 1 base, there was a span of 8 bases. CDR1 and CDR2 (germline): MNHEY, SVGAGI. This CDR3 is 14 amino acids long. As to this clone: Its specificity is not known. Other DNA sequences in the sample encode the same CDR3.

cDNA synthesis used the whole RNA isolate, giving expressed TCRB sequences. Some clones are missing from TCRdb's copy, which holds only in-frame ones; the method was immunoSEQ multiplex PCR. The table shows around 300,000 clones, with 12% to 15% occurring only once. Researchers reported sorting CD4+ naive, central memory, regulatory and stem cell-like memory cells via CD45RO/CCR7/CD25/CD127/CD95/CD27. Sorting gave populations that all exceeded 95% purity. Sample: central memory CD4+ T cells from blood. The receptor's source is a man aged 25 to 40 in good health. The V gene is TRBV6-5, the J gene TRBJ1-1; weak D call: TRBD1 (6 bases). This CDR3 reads CASSYLQGNTEAFF. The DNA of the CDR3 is TGTGCCAGCAGTTACCTACAGGGGAACACTGAAGCTTTCTTT.